The 18 T cell receptor beta chains below all came from one sample that was sequenced in a study of OX40 agonist ivuxolimab in advanced cancers. The method was the immunoSEQ multiplex PCR assay. Not all clones reach the TCRdb copy of this immuneACCESS table, which keeps in-frame sequences only. Checked studies attribute under half of the gap to unresolved V genes and leave the rest unexplained. This sample lists 90,000 to 120,000 clones; 85% to 95% were detected once. The ten biggest clones cover about 1.2% of the sample. Sample: CD4+ or CD8+ T cells sorted from blood, taken in a trial of the OX40 agonist ivuxolimab. These receptor sequences come from an adult with an advanced solid tumor such as melanoma, head and neck, liver or kidney cancer.

V and J are TRBV5-4 and TRBJ1-4, with a weak D call TRBD1 (5 bases). Germline V gives CDR1 SGHNT, CDR2 YYREEE (reference sequence). Deletions cut 3 bases from V and 6 bases from J, with 12 bases between. The CDR3 spans 14 residues. The CDR3 DNA is TGTGCCAGCAGCTCCCAGGGTTTTGATGAAAAACTGTTTTTT. Its protein product is CASSSQGFDEKLFF.

This rearrangement joins TRBV27 to TRBJ1-5, with 8 nucleotides matching TRBD1. J was trimmed by 0 bases and V by 1 base; bases with no gene match: 5. The CDR3 is made up of 17 amino acids. CDR1 MNHEY and CDR2 SMNVEV come from the germline V gene (reference sequence). In DNA form, the CDR3 reads TGTGCCAGCAGTTTATTGGGGGACAGGTCTAGCAATCAGCCCCAGCATTTT. Translation: CASSLLGDRSSNQPQHF.

The CDR3 DNA sequence: TGTGCCAGCAGCCCTTGGTCCGGTAGGGCTGAAGCTTTCTTT. Translating gives CASSPWSGRAEAFF. The V gene is TRBV7-8, the J gene TRBJ1-1; no definite D call. The length of the CDR3 is 14 residues. The V gene lost 5 bases and the J gene lost 6 bases, with 16 bases spanning the gap. The germline gives CDR1 SGHVS, CDR2 FQNEAQ.

This chain uses TRBV19 with TRBJ1-3, with D unclear. Germline values: CDR1 LNHDA, CDR2 SQIVND (reference sequence). The CDR3 runs to 17 residues. V lost 3 bases and J 0 bases, leaving 15 bases between the germline ends. The CDR3 here is CASSMRGTAFSGNTIYF. In DNA form, the CDR3 reads TGTGCCAGTAGTATGCGTGGAACAGCTTTCTCTGGAAACACCATATATTTT.

The V gene is TRBV19, the J gene TRBJ1-1, with D possibly TRBD1 on 5 matching bases. The CDR3 length is 15 residues. From germline, CDR1 is LNHDA and CDR2 SQIVND (reference sequence). Deletions cut 7 bases from V and 3 bases from J, with 18 bases between. CDR3 amino acids: CASKEGRLEDTEAFF. The CDR3 DNA sequence: TGTGCCAGTAAAGAGGGGCGTTTGGAGGACACTGAAGCTTTCTTT.

This clone was detected only once. The V gene is TRBV5-1, the J gene TRBJ1-1; D not certain. Trimming pared 4 bases from V and 3 bases from J, leaving 10 bases between. There are 13 residues in the CDR3. Germline V gene lookup returns CDR1 SGHRS and CDR2 YFSETQ. The CDR3: CASSPSRDTEAFF. CDR3 DNA sequence: TGCGCCAGCAGCCCCTCCCGAGACACTGAAGCTTTCTTT.

The chain couples TRBV12-5 to TRBJ2-3, with D maybe TRBD2 (6 bases). The CDR3 runs 13 residues. Between the trimmed V and J ends, which lost 10 bases and 1 base, there was a span of 12 bases. CDR1 and CDR2 from the germline V gene are LGHNT and FRNRAP. CDR3 nucleotide sequence: TGTGCTACTGGGTGGGGGGGCACAGATACGCAGTATTTT. It specifies CATGWGGTDTQYF. Full variable domain (missing parts from reference TRBV12-5 and TRBJ2-3): DARVTQTPRHKVTEMGQEVTMRCQPILGHNTVFWYRQTMMQGLELLAYFRNRAPLDDSGMPKDRFSAEMPDATLATLKIQPSEPRDSAVYFCATGWGGTDTQYFGPGTRLTVL.

V is TRBV11-3 and J is TRBJ2-3; unclear D gene. Germline CDR1 is SGHNT and CDR2 is YENEEA. V was trimmed by 3 bases and J by 5 bases, leaving 3 bases between them. The CDR3 is made up of 11 amino acids. The CDR3 sequence: CASSFVDTQYF. The CDR3 DNA reads as TGTGCCAGCAGCTTTGTAGATACGCAGTATTTT.

The rearrangement links TRBV21-1 to TRBJ1-1. TRBV21-1 is a pseudogene segment. The CDR3 has 14 residues. DNA of the CDR3: TGTGCCAGCAGCGGATGGACGCGGAACACTGAAGCTTTCTTT. Translated: CASSGWTRNTEAFF.

This chain connects TRBV27 to TRBJ2-1; 12 bases agree with TRBD2. Trimming cost V 6 bases and J 8 bases; bases outside gene matches: 11. CDR3 length: 16 amino acids. In germline, CDR1 is MNHEY, CDR2 SMNVEV (reference sequence). Written as DNA, the CDR3 is TGTGCCAGCAGGGATGGACTAGCGGGACTTAGGGATGAGCAGTTCTTC. Amino acids: CASRDGLAGLRDEQFF.

This clone was counted a single time. The chain links TRBV9 to TRBJ2-1; 10 bases are a match to TRBD2. Trimming cost V 1 base and J 7 bases; bases outside gene matches: 5. The CDR3 consists of 15 residues. CDR1 and CDR2 (germline): SGDLS, YYNGEE. The CDR3 DNA follows: TGTGCCAGCAGCGTACTAGCGGGAGTGGGGAATGAGCAGTTCTTC. It translates to CASSVLAGVGNEQFF.

The chain recombines TRBV6-5 with TRBJ1-3; unclear D gene. Trimming removed 7 bases at V and 1 base at J, with 11 bases between. The CDR3 runs to 14 residues. Germline values: CDR1 MNHEY, CDR2 SVGAGI. CDR3 sequence reads: CASTPLRSGNTIYF. The CDR3 coding sequence is TGTGCCAGCACTCCTCTTCGGTCTGGAAACACCATATATTTT.

The V and J genes are TRBV20-1 and TRBJ2-5; D uncertain. Germline V gives CDR1 DFQATT, CDR2 SNEGSKA (reference sequence). The CDR3 spans 11 residues. Trimming took 1 base from V and 4 from J, leaving 4 bases between them. The CDR3 spells CSARGLETQYF. CDR3 DNA sequence: TGCAGTGCTAGAGGGTTAGAGACCCAGTACTTC.

The CDR3 is CASSFRWDTSYQETQYF. The CDR3 DNA reads TGTGCCAGCAGTTTTCGTTGGGACACTTCGTACCAAGAGACCCAGTACTTC. The chain recombines TRBV27 with TRBJ2-5, with D perhaps matching TRBD1 (6 bases). This CDR3 comprises 17 residues. V was shortened by 3 bases and J by 0 bases, with 17 bases between the two germline ends. Per the germline V gene, CDR1 is MNHEY and CDR2 is SMNVEV (reference sequence).

The chain links TRBV11-3 to TRBJ1-2, with 9 bases matching TRBD1. This CDR3 spans 14 amino acids. Trimming took 4 bases from V and 4 from J; bases not matched to a gene: 4. The germline CDR1 and CDR2 sequences are SGHNT and YENEEA. The CDR3: CASSSRDRAYGYTF. For the CDR3, the DNA is TGTGCCAGCAGCTCTCGGGACAGGGCCTATGGCTACACCTTC.

The chain is built from TRBV11-2 and TRBJ1-3, with D tentatively TRBD1 (5 bases). The germline V gene encodes CDR1 SGHAT and CDR2 FQNNGV. V lost 2 bases and J lost 6, with 11 bases in between. The CDR3 contains 14 residues. CDR3 residues: CASSLRTLENTIYF. CDR3 coding DNA: TGTGCCAGCAGCTTACGGACATTAGAAAACACCATATATTTT. The variable domain in full, with the rest retrieved from reference TRBV11-2 and TRBJ1-3, is EAGVAQSPRYKIIEKRQSVAFWCNPISGHATLYWYQQILGQGPKLLIQFQNNGVVDDSQLPKDRFSAERLKGVDSTLKIQPAKLEDSAVYLCASSLRTLENTIYFGEGSWLTVV.

Only one count was recorded for this clone. V and J are TRBV28 and TRBJ2-5; tentatively, D is TRBD2 (5 bases). This CDR3 comprises 12 residues. Looked up from germline, CDR1 is MDHEN and CDR2 is SYDVKM. The V end was cut by 7 bases, the J end by 3 bases, with 9 bases between. The CDR3 region has the DNA TGTGCCAGCATGTCGGGAAAAGAGACCCAGTACTTC. It yields the protein CASMSGKETQYF.

The chain links TRBV28 to TRBJ2-7; D possibly corresponds to TRBD1 (5 bases). V gave up 2 bases and J gave up 5 bases, with 10 bases separating them. Germline CDR1 and CDR2: MDHEN and SYDVKM. This CDR3 is built from 13 residues. CDR3 nucleotides: TGTGCCAGCAGTTTACGCGGCAGGGACGAGCAGTACTTC. Its protein is CASSLRGRDEQYF.